The rows below give T cell receptor beta chains drawn from one sample of a study of T cells after yellow fever vaccination. TCRdb reprocessed the 5' RACE reads with MiXCR, giving one entry per CDR3 protein. The data show about 330,000 distinct CDR3 sequences, with roughly 8% seen just once and approximately 18% held by the top ten. Specimen: PBMCs, collected roughly 45 days after the first yellow fever vaccination. Receptor source: a man between 18 and 35 years old who received the YFV17D yellow fever vaccine. Both conserved end residues are part of each CDR3. Fields, in order: D gene, J gene, clone size, V gene, CDR3 DNA, CDR3 protein. A D gene is named only where the DNA matches it firmly. Only some rows state a clone size, as once, few, many or a class for expanded clones.

D: NA; J: TRBJ1-6; size: NA; V: TRBV7-8; DNA: TGTGCCAGCAGCTTAGGGGGTTTAGCGCACACTTACACCTATAATTCACCCCTCCACTTT; CDR3: CASSLGGLAHTYTYNSPLHF
D: TRBD1; J: TRBJ1-5; size: NA; V: TRBV15; DNA: TGTGCCACCAGCAGCGGGACAGGGGTTCAGCCCCAGCATTTT; CDR3: CATSSGTGVQPQHF
D: NA; J: TRBJ1-4; size: few; V: TRBV20-1; DNA: TGCAGTGCCCACGAGGGGGGCCGAGAAAAACTGTTTTTT; CDR3: CSAHEGGREKLFF
D: NA; J: TRBJ1-2; size: NA; V: TRBV20-1; DNA: TGCAGTGCTAGAGATCTATGGGGGGGCGCCTATGGCTACACCTTC; CDR3: CSARDLWGGAYGYTF
D: NA; J: TRBJ2-5; size: NA; V: TRBV29-1; DNA: TGCAGCGTTGAATTACGGGGGGCCCAAGAGACCCAGTACTTC; CDR3: CSVELRGAQETQYF
D: TRBD1; J: TRBJ1-1; size: few; V: TRBV24-1; DNA: TGTGCCACCAGTGATGGACAGGGCCCGAACACTGAAGCTTTCTTT; CDR3: CATSDGQGPNTEAFF
D: TRBD2; J: TRBJ2-1; size: few; V: TRBV20-1; DNA: TGCAGTGCTTTTTACGGCGGGGGGGCCGGTGAGCAGTTCTTC; CDR3: CSAFYGGGAGEQFF
D: TRBD1; J: TRBJ1-1; size: few; V: TRBV5-1; DNA: TGCGCCAGCAGCCAGGATGGGACAGCCCTGAACACTGAAGCTTTCTTT; CDR3: CASSQDGTALNTEAFF
D: NA; J: TRBJ2-3; size: NA; V: TRBV7-3; DNA: TGTGCCAGCAGACTGAGCCCCTCCACAGATACGCAGTATTTT; CDR3: CASRLSPSTDTQYF
D: NA; J: TRBJ2-5; size: NA; V: TRBV25-1; DNA: TGTGCCAGCACTGTAGGGCAGGGGGAGACCCAGTACTTC; CDR3: CASTVGQGETQYF
D: NA; J: TRBJ2-2; size: few; V: TRBV7-3; DNA: TGTGCCAGCAGCTTGGGCCCCGAGATCCTCCATTTTAACACCGGGGAGCTGTTTTTT; CDR3: CASSLGPEILHFNTGELFF